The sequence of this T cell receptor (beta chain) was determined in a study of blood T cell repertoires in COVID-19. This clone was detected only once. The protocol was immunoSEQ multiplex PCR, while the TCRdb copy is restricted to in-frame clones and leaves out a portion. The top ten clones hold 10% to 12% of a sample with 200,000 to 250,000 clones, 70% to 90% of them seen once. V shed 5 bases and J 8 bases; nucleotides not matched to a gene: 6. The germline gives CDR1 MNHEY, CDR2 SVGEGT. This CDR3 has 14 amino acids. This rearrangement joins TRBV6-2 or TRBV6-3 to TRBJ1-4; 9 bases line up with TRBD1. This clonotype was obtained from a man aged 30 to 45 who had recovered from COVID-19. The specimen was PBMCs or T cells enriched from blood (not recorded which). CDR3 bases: TGTGCCAGCAGTACTCGGGACAGGGACGAAAAACTGTTTTTT. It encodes CASSTRDRDEKLFF.